Presented here are 25 T cell receptor beta chains from one specimen sequenced in a study of CD8 T cells in Susac syndrome. Reverse transcription of roughly 0.5 to 1 ug RNA used random hexamers. MiXCR, run by TCRdb on the immunoSEQ multiplex PCR reads, gives a single entry per CDR3 protein. The sample yields 95,000 to 150,000 distinct CDR3 sequences, 90% to 95% seen once. The sample taken for sequencing was CD4+ T cells from PBMCs. These TCRs come from a human donor in good health.

The V gene is TRBV3-1, the J gene TRBJ2-3; D is uncertain. Germline lookup yields CDR1 LGHDT and CDR2 YNNKEL (reference sequence). This CDR3 spans 16 amino acids. The V and J ends lost 1 base and 6 bases respectively, with 17 bases between them. The CDR3: CASSQGFSASRDTQYF. CDR3 nucleotide sequence: TGTGCCAGCAGCCAAGGGTTTTCGGCCAGCAGGGATACGCAGTATTTT.

This clonotype showed up just once. This chain links TRBV7-8 with TRBJ2-7; D might be TRBD2 (6 bases). Looked up from germline, CDR1 is SGHVS and CDR2 is FQNEAQ. V dropped 5 bases and J dropped 3 bases, with 17 bases sitting between them. This CDR3 comprises 15 residues. The CDR3 loop is CASSAGRTSNYEQYF. The CDR3 nucleotides are TGTGCCAGCAGCGCGGGGCGGACAAGTAACTACGAGCAGTACTTC.

V gene TRBV12-3 or TRBV12-4 combines with J gene TRBJ2-5; unclear D gene. V lost 3 bases and J 4 bases, leaving 9 bases between the germline ends. The CDR3 is made up of 13 amino acids. The DNA for the CDR3 is TGTGCCAGCAGTTTCGGCCAGGCAGAGACCCAGTACTTC. Its protein is CASSFGQAETQYF.

The count of this clonotype is one. In DNA, the CDR3 is TGCGCCAGCAGCCAAGATTTAACAGGCCGTCTAGTAGCTTTCTTT. This gives the protein CASSQDLTGRLVAFF. This chain links TRBV4-1 with TRBJ1-1, with D maybe TRBD1 (5 bases). CDR3 size: 15 residues. With 0 bases removed from V and 10 bases from J, the gap between germline ends came to 18 bases. CDR1 and CDR2 (germline): MGHRA, YSYEKL.

The V call is TRBV7-2, the J call TRBJ1-3, with unresolved D. The CDR3 is 15 amino acids. Germline V gene lookup returns CDR1 SGHTA and CDR2 FQGNSA. Trimming pared 2 bases from V and 0 bases from J, leaving 8 bases between. The CDR3 here is CASSLTSSSGNTIYF. CDR3 sequence (DNA): TGTGCCAGCAGCTTAACTTCCTCCTCTGGAAACACCATATATTTT.

V usage is TRBV3-1 and J usage is TRBJ2-3; 8 nucleotides match TRBD2. The germline V gene has CDR1 LGHDT and CDR2 YNNKEL (reference sequence). Trimming took 4 bases from V and 4 from J; bases not matched to a gene: 10. The CDR3 is 16 residues long. CDR3 region: CASSPGTSHQADTQYF. The CDR3 DNA reads as TGTGCCAGCAGCCCCGGGACTAGTCATCAAGCAGATACGCAGTATTTT.

The chain couples TRBV28 to TRBJ2-1; D is ambiguous. The CDR3 has 14 residues. V lost 2 bases, J lost 8 bases, and 13 bases lay in between. Germline lookup yields CDR1 MDHEN and CDR2 SYDVKM. As DNA, the CDR3 is TGTGCCAGCAGTTTAGACCCCCAAAGCGATGAGCAGTTCTTC. Its translation: CASSLDPQSDEQFF.

This rearrangement joins TRBV18 to TRBJ2-3; 10 nucleotides agree with TRBD2. The length of the CDR3 is 17 residues. Germline V gene data show CDR1 as KGHSH and CDR2 as LQKENI. The V gene end was trimmed by 2 bases and the J gene end by 7 bases; junction bases not matched to a gene: 12. The CDR3 region is CASSPAASGSRLNTQYF. As DNA, the CDR3 is TGTGCCAGCTCACCAGCGGCTAGCGGGAGTCGTTTGAATACGCAGTATTTT.

J is TRBJ1-3 and V is TRBV6-5, with 9 bases lining up with TRBD1. Germline V gives CDR1 MNHEY, CDR2 SVGAGI. V lost 0 bases, J lost 2 bases, and 2 bases stayed unmatched. The CDR3 is made up of 16 amino acids. The CDR3 coding sequence is TGTGCCAGCAGTTACTCGCGACAGGGGGCTGGAAACACCATATATTTT. This gives the protein CASSYSRQGAGNTIYF.

The rearrangement uses TRBV12-3 or TRBV12-4 and TRBJ2-3, with D possibly TRBD2 on 6 matching bases. This CDR3 is built from 15 residues. The ends were cut back, 6 bases at V and 0 bases at J, with 13 bases in the middle. The CDR3 here is CASSRGTASTDTQYF. CDR3 in DNA: TGTGCCAGCAGCCGCGGGACGGCTAGCACAGATACGCAGTATTTT.

V is TRBV3-1 and J is TRBJ1-2, with D maybe TRBD1 (5 bases). The CDR3 loop spans 14 amino acids. Deletions cut 0 bases from V and 4 bases from J, with 9 bases between. Germline CDR1 reads LGHDT; CDR2 reads YNNKEL (reference sequence). The CDR3 sequence is CASSQEDGGYGYTF. In nucleotides, the CDR3 is TGTGCCAGCAGCCAAGAAGACGGGGGCTATGGCTACACCTTC.

This chain joins TRBV25-1 and TRBJ1-5; D gene uncertain. CDR3 size: 12 residues. V lost 3 bases to trimming and J lost 2 bases, with 2 bases between them. The germline gives CDR1 MGHDK, CDR2 SYGVNS. In nucleotides, the CDR3 is TGTGCCAGCAGTGAGGGCAATCAGCCCCAGCATTTT. It translates to CASSEGNQPQHF.

The gene calls are TRBV3-1 and TRBJ2-1, with no clear D. Per germline, CDR1 LGHDT and CDR2 YNNKEL (reference sequence). V was clipped by 1 base and J by 0 bases, with 10 bases between them. The CDR3 runs 16 residues. This chain's CDR3 is CASSQVKGSSYNEQFF. DNA for the CDR3: TGTGCCAGCAGCCAAGTGAAAGGCAGCTCCTACAATGAGCAGTTCTTC.

This clonotype is a singleton in its sample. The gene calls are TRBV19 and TRBJ1-1, with TRBD1 as a possible D gene (5 bases). This CDR3 has 14 residues. The ends were cut back, 2 bases at V and 1 base at J, with 8 bases in the middle. CDR1 LNHDA and CDR2 SQIVND come from the germline V gene (reference sequence). Written as DNA, the CDR3 is TGTGCCAGTAGTATACAGGGAACGAACACTGAAGCTTTCTTT. Translation: CASSIQGTNTEAFF.

A single count supports this clonotype. This chain links TRBV4-2 with TRBJ1-1, with TRBD1 as a possible D gene (5 bases). The length of the CDR3 is 15 residues. CDR1 is LGHNA, CDR2 YNFKEQ, per germline. Trimming stripped 2 bases from V and 5 bases from J, with 15 bases between. The CDR3 region is CASSQRPGGRTEAFF. The CDR3 nucleotides are TGTGCCAGCAGCCAACGACCGGGGGGTCGGACTGAAGCTTTCTTT.

This clonotype was seen only once. The chain joins TRBV4-1 to TRBJ2-2; 8 positions agree with TRBD2. V lost 0 bases to trimming and J lost 5 bases; unmatched junction nucleotides: 8. Germline V CDR1 and CDR2: MGHRA, YSYEKL. The CDR3 has 17 amino acids. CDR3: CASSQDPAGARTGELFF. CDR3 nucleotides: TGCGCCAGCAGCCAAGATCCAGCGGGAGCGAGAACCGGGGAGCTGTTTTTT.

The V gene is TRBV12-3 or TRBV12-4, the J gene TRBJ2-2; the match to TRBD1 covers 9 bases. This CDR3 spans 14 amino acids. Losses at the gene ends were 7 bases for V and 5 bases for J; bases not matched to a gene: 5. The CDR3 DNA follows: TGTGCCAGCAAGGGGACAGGGATTACCGGGGAGCTGTTTTTT. The encoded protein is CASKGTGITGELFF.

The chain has TRBV27 and TRBJ1-6; D is unclear. CDR3 length equals 13 residues. Trimming removed 3 bases from V and 6 bases from J, with 6 bases in between. Per germline, CDR1 MNHEY and CDR2 SMNVEV (reference sequence). CDR3 region: CASSFRGNSPLHF. DNA for the CDR3: TGTGCCAGCAGTTTCCGGGGTAATTCACCCCTCCACTTT.

This clonotype was seen a single time. The chain links TRBV12-3 or TRBV12-4 to TRBJ2-7; D tentatively fits TRBD1 or TRBD2 (6 bases each). The V and J ends lost 7 bases and 5 bases respectively, with 15 bases between them. This CDR3 contains 13 residues. The CDR3 is CASNPYGGDEQYF. The CDR3 DNA reads TGTGCCAGCAACCCTTACGGGGGCGACGAGCAGTACTTC.

The chain has TRBV5-6 and TRBJ2-5, with TRBD2 matching over 7 bases. From germline, CDR1 is SGHDT and CDR2 YYEEEE. J gave up 5 bases and V 2 bases, and 12 bases lay outside the gene matches. This CDR3 is built from 16 residues. The CDR3 protein is CASSFVAGVPIETQYF. The CDR3 DNA sequence: TGTGCCAGCAGCTTCGTTGCGGGAGTCCCCATTGAGACCCAGTACTTC.

The rearrangement joins TRBV20-1 to TRBJ2-7, with a tentative D call TRBD1 (5 bases). The V end lost 1 base, the J end lost 7 bases, and 14 bases lay between the germline ends. Germline assignment: CDR1 DFQATT and CDR2 SNEGSKA (reference sequence). This CDR3 has 13 amino acids. The CDR3 DNA reads TGCAGTGCTAGAGTTCCTGGGGCTAGGGAGCAGTACTTC. Protein: CSARVPGAREQYF.

The rearrangement links TRBV2 to TRBJ2-5; D possibly corresponds to TRBD1 (5 bases). This CDR3 contains 15 residues. Looked up from germline, CDR1 is SNHLY and CDR2 is FYNNEI. Trimming cost V 0 bases and J 6 bases, with 14 bases left between them. DNA for the CDR3: TGTGCCAGCAGTGAAGCGCTTCCAGGGAAAAAGACCCAGTACTTC. This translates into CASSEALPGKKTQYF.

The chain couples TRBV9 to TRBJ2-2; 11 positions match TRBD2. Germline lookup yields CDR1 SGDLS and CDR2 YYNGEE. The CDR3 is 16 amino acids. Trimming at V came to 4 bases and at J to 4 bases, leaving 6 bases not matched to a gene. In nucleotides, the CDR3 is TGTGCCAGCAGCTCCGGGACTAGCGGCCTCACCGGGGAGCTGTTTTTT. It specifies CASSSGTSGLTGELFF. The full variable domain, its missing parts supplied by reference TRBV9 and TRBJ2-2, is DSGVTQTPKHLITATGQRVTLRCSPRSGDLSVYWYQQSLDQGLQFLIQYYNGEERAKGNILERFSAQQFPDLHSELNLSSLELGDSALYFCASSSGTSGLTGELFFGEGSRLTVL.

This sequence joins TRBV6-1 and TRBJ1-6, with D uncertain. CDR1 MNHNS and CDR2 SASEGT come from the germline V gene. This CDR3 region has 17 residues. V was cut by 6 bases and J by 0 bases, with 15 bases left in between. The chain's CDR3 is CASSEEVSSSYNSPLHF. CDR3 DNA: TGTGCCAGCAGCGAGGAGGTTAGCAGCTCCTATAATTCACCCCTCCACTTT.

The CDR3 DNA reads TGTGCCAGCAGCTTAGCGGGGGCGACCTACAATGAGCAGTTCTTC. As protein: CASSLAGATYNEQFF. The chain joins TRBV7-9 to TRBJ2-1; D might be TRBD1 (6 bases). The V gene lost 0 bases and the J gene lost 2 bases, with 8 bases spanning the gap. CDR1 SEHNR and CDR2 FQNEAQ come from the germline V gene (reference sequence). The CDR3 contains 15 residues.